This T cell receptor (beta chain) appears in the sequencing data of a study of T-cell reconstitution after alpha-beta-depleted transplantation in children. Preparation of the TCRbeta library was carried out with unique molecular identifiers. TCRdb ran MiXCR on the PCR reads and lists one entry per CDR3 protein. Altogether 500,000 or so distinct CDR3 sequences are present, about 33% being singletons, with the ten largest covering approximately 2.3%. V dropped 10 bases and J dropped 1 base, with 17 bases sitting between them. The CDR3 is 14 residues long. Germline lookup yields CDR1 WSHSY and CDR2 SAAADI.

The material sequenced was PBMCs from the stem cell graft donor, taken from the stem cell graft. The origin of this receptor is a human donor who donated a stem cell graft to a child with aplastic anemia. The chain has TRBV10-2 and TRBJ2-7; TRBD2 might be the D (5 bases). CDR3 loop: CATQSGMMSYEQYV. In DNA, the CDR3 is TGCGCCACTCAAAGCGGCATGATGTCCTACGAGCAGTACGTC.